These T cell receptor beta chains were read from a single sample in a study of naive and memory T cell subsets. TCRdb reprocessed the UMI-ligation and nested PCR reads with MiXCR, giving one entry per CDR3 protein. The data hold just over 80,000 distinct CDR3 sequences, with over 8.5% observed a single time. The specimen was naive CD8+ T cells from blood. These TCRs come from a human donor in good health. CDR3s include the opening cysteine and the closing phenylalanine or tryptophan. D genes are given only for firm matches. Only some rows state a clone size, as once, few, many or a class for expanded clones.

clone_size: few
d_call: -
j_call: TRBJ2-1
v_call: TRBV14
cdr3_nt: TGTGCCAGCAGCCAAGAAAGTCCTCGGGATGAGCAGTTCTTC
cdr3_aa: CASSQESPRDEQFF

clone_size: -
d_call: -
j_call: TRBJ2-5
v_call: TRBV29-1
cdr3_nt: TGCAGCGTGGCGGGACACCCCCAAGAGACCCAGTACTTC
cdr3_aa: CSVAGHPQETQYF

clone_size: -
d_call: TRBD2
j_call: TRBJ2-7
v_call: TRBV12-5
cdr3_nt: TGTGCTAGTGGTTTTGGGACTAGCGGCAACTACGAGCAGTACTTC
cdr3_aa: CASGFGTSGNYEQYF

clone_size: many
d_call: -
j_call: TRBJ2-3
v_call: TRBV9
cdr3_nt: TGTGCCAGCAGCGTAGCTGGGCGGTCCACAGATACGCAGTATTTT
cdr3_aa: CASSVAGRSTDTQYF

clone_size: many
d_call: -
j_call: TRBJ1-2
v_call: TRBV20-1
cdr3_nt: TGCAGTGCTAGGGCCCTCTGGCAGGGAGGGGCCCAATATGGCTACACCTTC
cdr3_aa: CSARALWQGGAQYGYTF

clone_size: -
d_call: TRBD1
j_call: TRBJ2-1
v_call: TRBV4-1
cdr3_nt: TGCGCCAGCAGCCACGGGACAGCCGGTTTGGATGAGCAGTTCTTC
cdr3_aa: CASSHGTAGLDEQFF

clone_size: few
d_call: -
j_call: TRBJ1-4
v_call: TRBV12-3/TRBV12-4
cdr3_nt: TGTGCCAGCAGTTACGACGGCTCCTTTGGAGAAAAACTGTTTTTT
cdr3_aa: CASSYDGSFGEKLFF

clone_size: -
d_call: TRBD1
j_call: TRBJ1-1
v_call: TRBV7-9
cdr3_nt: TGTGCCAGCAGCTCACCGGGACAGGGGTTGCCTGAAGCTTTCTTT
cdr3_aa: CASSSPGQGLPEAFF

clone_size: -
d_call: TRBD1
j_call: TRBJ2-7
v_call: TRBV12-3/TRBV12-4
cdr3_nt: TGTGCCTCGAGGGGGCCAACCTACGAGCAGTACTTC
cdr3_aa: CASRGPTYEQYF

clone_size: few
d_call: TRBD2
j_call: TRBJ2-3
v_call: TRBV29-1
cdr3_nt: TGCAGCGCTGGGACTGGACTAGCGGTAACAGATACGCAGTATTTT
cdr3_aa: CSAGTGLAVTDTQYF

clone_size: -
d_call: TRBD1
j_call: TRBJ2-1
v_call: TRBV6-5
cdr3_nt: TGTGCCAGCAGTTACACTACTCGGGACAGGGACCACTCCTACAATGAGCAGTTCTTC
cdr3_aa: CASSYTTRDRDHSYNEQFF

clone_size: -
d_call: -
j_call: TRBJ2-7
v_call: TRBV10-3
cdr3_nt: TGTGCCACGGATGGCGGGGACGAGCAGTACTTC
cdr3_aa: CATDGGDEQYF

clone_size: once
d_call: -
j_call: TRBJ2-3
v_call: TRBV4-3
cdr3_nt: TGCGCCAGCAGCCAAGAAATTACTAGCACAGATACGCAGTATTTT
cdr3_aa: CASSQEITSTDTQYF

clone_size: many
d_call: -
j_call: TRBJ2-1
v_call: TRBV6-1
cdr3_nt: TGTGCCAGCAGACCCGGGCCCGAGCAGTTCTTC
cdr3_aa: CASRPGPEQFF

clone_size: -
d_call: -
j_call: TRBJ2-5
v_call: TRBV10-2
cdr3_nt: TGCGCCAGCATAGACTTCGCGAGTAGGACACAAGAGACCCAGTACTTC
cdr3_aa: CASIDFASRTQETQYF

clone_size: -
d_call: -
j_call: TRBJ2-2
v_call: TRBV5-6
cdr3_nt: TGTGCCAGCAGCTTGGGCGGAAACACCGGGGAGCTGTTTTTT
cdr3_aa: CASSLGGNTGELFF

clone_size: few
d_call: TRBD1
j_call: TRBJ2-1
v_call: TRBV15
cdr3_nt: TGTGCCACCAGCAGATACAGGGGGCAGGTTGAGCAGTTCTTC
cdr3_aa: CATSRYRGQVEQFF

clone_size: many
d_call: TRBD2
j_call: TRBJ2-1
v_call: TRBV7-9
cdr3_nt: TGTGCCAGCAGCCCTTCCACGGGACTAGCGGGAGCTAATGAGCAGTTCTTC
cdr3_aa: CASSPSTGLAGANEQFF

clone_size: -
d_call: -
j_call: TRBJ1-2
v_call: TRBV20-1
cdr3_nt: TGCAGTGCTCCCCGGGAATCGGGGGGCTATGGCTACACCTTC
cdr3_aa: CSAPRESGGYGYTF

clone_size: few
d_call: -
j_call: TRBJ1-1
v_call: TRBV29-1
cdr3_nt: TGCAGCGGGCGGGAGAACACTGAAGCTTTCTTT
cdr3_aa: CSGRENTEAFF

clone_size: few
d_call: -
j_call: TRBJ2-7
v_call: TRBV28
cdr3_nt: TGTGCCAGCAGCCACGACGGGAGCTCCTACGAGCAGTACTTC
cdr3_aa: CASSHDGSSYEQYF

clone_size: few
d_call: -
j_call: TRBJ1-3
v_call: TRBV28
cdr3_nt: TGTGCCAGCAGTTTATCAGGGGTCGGAAACACCATATATTTT
cdr3_aa: CASSLSGVGNTIYF

clone_size: -
d_call: -
j_call: TRBJ1-2
v_call: TRBV27
cdr3_nt: TGTGCCAGCAGTTTATCGTCTATGAGCGGCTACACCTTC
cdr3_aa: CASSLSSMSGYTF

clone_size: many
d_call: -
j_call: TRBJ2-5
v_call: TRBV28
cdr3_nt: TGTGCCAGCAGTTTAGGGCGCTACCGCGTGGAGACCCAGTACTTC
cdr3_aa: CASSLGRYRVETQYF

clone_size: many
d_call: TRBD2
j_call: TRBJ2-5
v_call: TRBV20-1
cdr3_nt: TGCAGTGCTCGGACTAGCGGGAGCAGGGGCCAGTACTTC
cdr3_aa: CSARTSGSRGQYF

clone_size: -
d_call: TRBD1
j_call: TRBJ2-5
v_call: TRBV27
cdr3_nt: TGTGCCAGCAGTCTAGGGACAGAGGTATCGGAGACCCAGTACTTC
cdr3_aa: CASSLGTEVSETQYF

clone_size: -
d_call: TRBD1
j_call: TRBJ1-1
v_call: TRBV4-1
cdr3_nt: TGCGCCAGCAGCCAAAAACGACAGGGGAACACTGAAGCTTTCTTT
cdr3_aa: CASSQKRQGNTEAFF

clone_size: many
d_call: -
j_call: TRBJ2-5
v_call: TRBV20-1
cdr3_nt: TGCAGTGCTAGACAGCGAGGGAGGATGACCCAGTACTTC
cdr3_aa: CSARQRGRMTQYF

clone_size: many
d_call: -
j_call: TRBJ2-7
v_call: TRBV5-1
cdr3_nt: TGCGCCAGCAGCTCGGAGGACACCCCCTACGAGCAGTACTTC
cdr3_aa: CASSSEDTPYEQYF

clone_size: few
d_call: -
j_call: TRBJ2-1
v_call: TRBV29-1
cdr3_nt: TGCAGCGTTGAAGGATCGGGGCAGGGGACCTACAATGAGCAGTTCTTC
cdr3_aa: CSVEGSGQGTYNEQFF

clone_size: few
d_call: TRBD1
j_call: TRBJ1-5
v_call: TRBV15
cdr3_nt: TGTGCCACCAGCAAGGGAGACAGGGTGCGCAATCAGCCCCAGCATTTT
cdr3_aa: CATSKGDRVRNQPQHF

clone_size: few
d_call: TRBD2
j_call: TRBJ2-7
v_call: TRBV12-5
cdr3_nt: TGTGCTAGTGGCCCGGGGGGGGGAGGACTAGCGGAGTACGAGCAGTACTTC
cdr3_aa: CASGPGGGGLAEYEQYF

clone_size: -
d_call: TRBD2
j_call: TRBJ2-7
v_call: TRBV3-1
cdr3_nt: TGTGCCAGCAGCCAAGGGACTAGCGGGAGCACCGGGTCCTACGAGCAGTACTTC
cdr3_aa: CASSQGTSGSTGSYEQYF

clone_size: many
d_call: -
j_call: TRBJ2-5
v_call: TRBV29-1
cdr3_nt: TGCAGCGCCCCCGGGCCTCCTGGGCAGGAGACCCAGTACTTC
cdr3_aa: CSAPGPPGQETQYF

clone_size: -
d_call: -
j_call: TRBJ2-2
v_call: TRBV5-1
cdr3_nt: TGCGCCAGCAGCTTGGTTATAGGGGTCACCGGGGAGCTGTTTTTT
cdr3_aa: CASSLVIGVTGELFF

clone_size: -
d_call: -
j_call: TRBJ2-2
v_call: TRBV15
cdr3_nt: TGTGCCACCAGCAGAGATCCGAGCGTCCCCGGGGAGCTGTTTTTT
cdr3_aa: CATSRDPSVPGELFF

clone_size: many
d_call: -
j_call: TRBJ2-5
v_call: TRBV5-5
cdr3_nt: TGTGCCAGCAGCGGGTCCCAAGAGACCCAGTACTTC
cdr3_aa: CASSGSQETQYF

clone_size: -
d_call: TRBD1
j_call: TRBJ2-3
v_call: TRBV5-1
cdr3_nt: TGCGCCAGCAGCTTGGACAGGGGGCCTGATACGCAGTATTTT
cdr3_aa: CASSLDRGPDTQYF

clone_size: many
d_call: -
j_call: TRBJ2-7
v_call: TRBV6-1
cdr3_nt: TGTGCCAGTAAAATCGGGGGGGACAGTCGATACGAGCAGTACTTC
cdr3_aa: CASKIGGDSRYEQYF

clone_size: -
d_call: TRBD1
j_call: TRBJ2-1
v_call: TRBV7-9
cdr3_nt: TGTGCCAGCAGCGGACAGGGGAGCTATGAGCAGTTCTTC
cdr3_aa: CASSGQGSYEQFF

clone_size: few
d_call: TRBD2
j_call: TRBJ2-7
v_call: TRBV7-9
cdr3_nt: TGTGCCAGCAGCTTGGGGGAAGATAGCGGGCCCTCCTACGAGCAGTACTTC
cdr3_aa: CASSLGEDSGPSYEQYF

clone_size: many
d_call: TRBD2
j_call: TRBJ2-3
v_call: TRBV7-6
cdr3_nt: TGTGCCAGCAGCTTAGTGAGCGGGAGGGCAAGAGATACGCAGTATTTT
cdr3_aa: CASSLVSGRARDTQYF

clone_size: many
d_call: -
j_call: TRBJ2-7
v_call: TRBV4-3
cdr3_nt: TGCGCCAGCAGCCAAGCCCCCAACTCCTACGAGCAGTACTTC
cdr3_aa: CASSQAPNSYEQYF

clone_size: many
d_call: -
j_call: TRBJ2-7
v_call: TRBV4-2
cdr3_nt: TGTGCCAGCAGCCCGGACCGACAGTACTATGAGCAGTACTTC
cdr3_aa: CASSPDRQYYEQYF

clone_size: -
d_call: TRBD1
j_call: TRBJ1-5
v_call: TRBV6-6
cdr3_nt: TGTGCCAGCAGTTACTTCCCTCCGGGACAGGGACCTCAGAGTCGCAATCAGCCCCAGCATTTT
cdr3_aa: CASSYFPPGQGPQSRNQPQHF

clone_size: few
d_call: -
j_call: TRBJ2-3
v_call: TRBV12-3/TRBV12-4
cdr3_nt: TGTGCCAGCAGCAATTTTGGCAGTAACACAGATACGCAGTATTTT
cdr3_aa: CASSNFGSNTDTQYF